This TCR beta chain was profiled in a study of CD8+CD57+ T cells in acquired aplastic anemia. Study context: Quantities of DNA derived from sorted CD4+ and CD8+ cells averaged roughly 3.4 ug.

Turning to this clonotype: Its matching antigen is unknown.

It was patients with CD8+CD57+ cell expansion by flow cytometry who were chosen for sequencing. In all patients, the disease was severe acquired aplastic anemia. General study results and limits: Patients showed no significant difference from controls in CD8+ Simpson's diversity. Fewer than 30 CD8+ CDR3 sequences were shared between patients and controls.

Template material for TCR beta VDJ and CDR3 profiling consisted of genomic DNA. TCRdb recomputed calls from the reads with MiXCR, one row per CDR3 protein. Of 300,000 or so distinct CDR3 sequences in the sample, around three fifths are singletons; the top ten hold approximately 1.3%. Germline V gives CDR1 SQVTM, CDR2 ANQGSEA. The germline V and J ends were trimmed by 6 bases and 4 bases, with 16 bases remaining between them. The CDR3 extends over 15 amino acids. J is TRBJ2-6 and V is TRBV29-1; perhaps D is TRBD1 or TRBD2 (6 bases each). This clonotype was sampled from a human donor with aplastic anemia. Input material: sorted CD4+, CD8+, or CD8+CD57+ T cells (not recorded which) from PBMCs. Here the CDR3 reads CSVGGGREGANVLTF. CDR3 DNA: TGCAGCGTGGGGGGCGGACGCGAAGGGGCCAACGTCCTGACTTTC.